The 9 T cell receptor beta chains below were found in one sample sequenced in a study of post-analysis software for immune sequencing data. Study-wide findings and caveats: About five TRBV segments were more frequent in patients than controls; TRBV5-6, TRBV5-1 and TRBV20-1 belonged to this group.

The library was made from cDNA and included unique molecular identifiers. A single record per CDR3 protein comes from TCRdb applying MiXCR to the PCR reads. The table has 350,000 to 500,000 distinct CDR3 sequences, about 39% seen once. Their target antigens are unknown. Sequencing was performed on blood. These receptors all stem from a girl aged 2-10 years with multiple sclerosis.

V and J are TRBV20-1 and TRBJ2-5, with D uncertain. The CDR3 is 13 residues long. The V gene's germline CDR1 is DFQATT and CDR2 SNEGSKA (reference sequence). Trimming took off 7 bases at V and 7 bases at J, with 19 bases between the two ends. The CDR3 region has the DNA TGCAGTGGATCTCGGTATGCCCGTGGGACCCAGTACTTC. Its protein product is CSGSRYARGTQYF.

The chain combines TRBV28 with TRBJ2-1, with D maybe TRBD2 (6 bases). Trimming pared 4 bases from V and 4 bases from J, leaving 26 bases between. Germline V gene lookup returns CDR1 MDHEN and CDR2 SYDVKM. The CDR3 loop spans 19 amino acids. CDR3 DNA sequence: TGTGCCAGCAGTTCCCACCGCGGGGTAGGGTTTTATATTTACAATGAGCAGTTCTTC. It is translated as CASSSHRGVGFYIYNEQFF.

J is TRBJ2-1 and V is TRBV9; 8 bases are shared with TRBD2. The CDR3 is made up of 17 amino acids. The germline V gene encodes CDR1 SGDLS and CDR2 YYNGEE. Trimming took 0 bases from V and 7 from J; bases not matched to a gene: 12. The CDR3 DNA reads TGTGCCAGCAGCGTAGCCGCGTGGCTAGCGGGCGGGAATGAGCAGTTCTTC. Translation: CASSVAAWLAGGNEQFF. The full variable domain, rest sourced from reference TRBV9 and TRBJ2-1, is DSGVTQTPKHLITATGQRVTLRCSPRSGDLSVYWYQQSLDQGLQFLIQYYNGEERAKGNILERFSAQQFPDLHSELNLSSLELGDSALYFCASSVAAWLAGGNEQFFGPGTRLTVL.

This clonotype turned up a few times. The chain is built from TRBV24-1 and TRBJ1-2; possible D gene TRBD1, 5 bases. CDR1 and CDR2 (germline): KGHDR, SFDVKD. The V end was cut by 0 bases, the J end by 6 bases, with 7 bases between. The CDR3 is made up of 13 amino acids. The CDR3 DNA follows: TGTGCCACCAGTGATTTGTGGGGGGATGGCTACACCTTC. It specifies CATSDLWGDGYTF.

V usage is TRBV9 and J usage is TRBJ2-3, with TRBD2 identical over 8 bases. Germline assignment: CDR1 SGDLS and CDR2 YYNGEE. This CDR3 comprises 17 residues. Germline trimming cut 2 bases from V and 1 base from J; bases unmatched to any gene: 9. The CDR3 loop is CASSVWGLDGGTDTQYF. CDR3 bases: TGTGCCAGCAGCGTTTGGGGACTAGATGGAGGCACAGATACGCAGTATTTT. Using reference TRBV9 and TRBJ2-3 for the parts outside the CDR3, the full variable domain is DSGVTQTPKHLITATGQRVTLRCSPRSGDLSVYWYQQSLDQGLQFLIQYYNGEERAKGNILERFSAQQFPDLHSELNLSSLELGDSALYFCASSVWGLDGGTDTQYFGPGTRLTVL.

J is TRBJ2-3 and V is TRBV7-2, with 8 nucleotides matching TRBD2. The V and J ends lost 1 base and 5 bases, in that order; junction bases with no gene match: 5. In germline, CDR1 is SGHTA, CDR2 FQGNSA. CDR3 length: 15 amino acids. The CDR3 DNA follows: TGTGCCAGCAGCTTAGTCGGGAGGGCCGTAGATACGCAGTATTTT. As protein: CASSLVGRAVDTQYF.

The genes are TRBV9 and TRBJ2-1; D remains ambiguous. The V end lost 4 bases, the J end lost 10 bases, and 15 bases lay between the germline ends. This CDR3 is built from 13 residues. CDR1 is SGDLS and CDR2 is YYNGEE in the germline V gene. For the CDR3, the DNA is TGTGCCAGCAGCTTCACTCCGAGCAGAGAGCAGTTCTTC. This sequence encodes CASSFTPSREQFF.

The chain is built from TRBV20-1 and TRBJ2-6, with D maybe TRBD2 (6 bases). The V end lost 3 bases, the J end lost 0 bases, and 9 bases lay between the germline ends. The CDR3 totals 15 residues. Germline CDR1 and CDR2: DFQATT and SNEGSKA (reference sequence). For the CDR3, the DNA is TGCAGTGCTAGGGGAGGACGCTCTGGGGCCAACGTCCTGACTTTC. Protein sequence: CSARGGRSGANVLTF.

Worth noting for this clonotype: At one of its ends the junction is not consistent with the germline gene, which may arise from a read error. This rearrangement joins TRBV5-1 to TRBJ2-1; TRBD2 aligns across 7 bases. Germline CDR1 reads SGHRS; CDR2 reads YFSETQ. CDR3 size: 14 residues. The CDR3 region has the DNA TGCGCCAGCAGCTCTAGCGGCGCCTACAGTGAGCAGTTCTTC. Encoded protein: CASSSSGAYSEQFF.